This T cell receptor (beta chain) was identified during a study of vaccination effects on CD4 cells after COVID-19. About the research overall: Post-vaccine draws lagged the second dose by a median of 72 days. Points from the study as a whole: Only 1 of 255 vaccine-induced clones from healthy vaccinees cross-reacted with common cold coronaviruses.

Only in-frame clones appear in the TCRdb table, and some are missing; sequencing was by immunoSEQ multiplex PCR. In the table there are fewer than 35,000 clones, 65% to 90% of which are singletons. This clone has only one observation. The antigen is unknown. Expansion with viral peptide pools was applied to antigen-specific CD4+ T cells by the ViraFEST assay prior to sequencing. Researchers isolated CD4+ T cells once approximately 10 days of culture had elapsed. Participants were given two doses of BNT162b2 or mRNA-1273 vaccine. None of the vaccinated had previously contracted SARS-CoV-2, and their nucleocapsid antibodies tested negative. In culture with 10 IU/ml IL-2 and approximately 9.1 ug/ml peptides, PBMC were grown at fewer than 2.5 million per well. Germline V gives CDR1 SGHAT, CDR2 FQNNGV. Deletions cut 5 bases from V and 2 bases from J, with 16 bases between. The CDR3 consists of 15 residues.

The sequence came from a human donor who received a COVID-19 vaccine. Some clones in this sample may be carry-over from other donors' samples. The source material was CD4+ T cells from PBMCs cultured with SARS-CoV-2 spike peptides, sampled after COVID-19 vaccination. The chain carries TRBV11-2 and TRBJ2-7; D uncertain. The CDR3 sequence: CASSLYSTGAYEQYV. DNA of the CDR3: TGTGCCAGCAGCCTATACTCGACCGGAGCCTACGAGCAGTACGTC.